This TCR beta chain is drawn from a study of blood T cell repertoires in COVID-19. V was pared by 3 bases and J by 7 bases, with 5 bases of the junction left unmatched. Germline V gene lookup returns CDR1 KGHDR and CDR2 SFDVKD. The CDR3 totals 15 residues. TCRdb's table, derived via immunoSEQ multiplex PCR, lists solely in-frame clones and lacks some. The repertoire consists of over 250,000 clones, with about 87% occurring once and the leading ten covering 2.5% to 3%. What was sequenced was PBMCs or T cells enriched from blood (not recorded which). The sequence was collected from a woman between 50 and 59 years old who had recovered from COVID-19. This chain joins TRBV24-1 and TRBJ2-1; TRBD2 matches at 10 bases. As DNA, the CDR3 is TGTGCCACCAGTGATCCTAGCGGGAGTGGAAATGAGCAGTTCTTC. It specifies CATSDPSGSGNEQFF.